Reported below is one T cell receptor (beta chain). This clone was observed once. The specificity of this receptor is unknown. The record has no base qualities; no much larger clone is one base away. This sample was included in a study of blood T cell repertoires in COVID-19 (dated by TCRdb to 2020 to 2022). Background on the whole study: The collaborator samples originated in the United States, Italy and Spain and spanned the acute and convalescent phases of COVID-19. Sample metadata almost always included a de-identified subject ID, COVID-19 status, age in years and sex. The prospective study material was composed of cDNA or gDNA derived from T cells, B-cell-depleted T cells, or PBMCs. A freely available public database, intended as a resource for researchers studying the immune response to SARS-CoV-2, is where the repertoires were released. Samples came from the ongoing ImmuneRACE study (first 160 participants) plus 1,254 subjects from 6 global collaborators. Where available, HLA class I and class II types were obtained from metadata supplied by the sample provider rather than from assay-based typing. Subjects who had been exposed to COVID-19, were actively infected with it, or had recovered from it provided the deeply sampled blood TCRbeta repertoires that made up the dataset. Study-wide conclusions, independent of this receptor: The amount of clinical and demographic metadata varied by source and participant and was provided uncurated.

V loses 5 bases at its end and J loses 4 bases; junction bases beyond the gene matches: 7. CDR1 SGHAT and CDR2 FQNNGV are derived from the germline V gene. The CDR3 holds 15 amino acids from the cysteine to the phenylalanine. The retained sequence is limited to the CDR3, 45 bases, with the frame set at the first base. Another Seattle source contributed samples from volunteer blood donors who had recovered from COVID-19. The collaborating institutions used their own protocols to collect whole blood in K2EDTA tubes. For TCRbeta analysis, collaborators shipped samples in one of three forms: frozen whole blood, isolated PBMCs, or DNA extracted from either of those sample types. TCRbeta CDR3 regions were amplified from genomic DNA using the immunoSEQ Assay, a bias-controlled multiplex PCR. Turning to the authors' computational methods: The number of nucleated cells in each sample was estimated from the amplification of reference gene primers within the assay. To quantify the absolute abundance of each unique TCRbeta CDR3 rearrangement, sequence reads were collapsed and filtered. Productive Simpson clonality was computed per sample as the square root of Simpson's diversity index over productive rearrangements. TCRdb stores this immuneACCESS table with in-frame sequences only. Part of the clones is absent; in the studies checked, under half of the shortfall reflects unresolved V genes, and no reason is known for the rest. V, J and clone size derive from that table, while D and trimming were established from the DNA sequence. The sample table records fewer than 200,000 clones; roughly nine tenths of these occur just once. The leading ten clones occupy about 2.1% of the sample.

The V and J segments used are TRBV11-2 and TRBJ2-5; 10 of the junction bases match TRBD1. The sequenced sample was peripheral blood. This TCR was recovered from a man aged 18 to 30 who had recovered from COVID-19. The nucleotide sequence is TGTGCCAGCAGCCTGACAGGGGGCGGGTTAGAGACCCAGTACTTC. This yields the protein CASSLTGGGLETQYF.